This paragraph reports one T cell receptor (beta chain). These data are taken from a study of CD8 T cells in Susac syndrome. Sequencing of TCR beta was performed on blood CD8+ T cells and on blood CD4+ T cells. The multiple sclerosis controls were treatment-naive patients affected by stable or active relapsing-remitting disease. Negative isolation was used for CD8+ and CD4+ T cells, and FACS enrichment was applied to TEMRA cells. RNA totalling about 0.5 to 1 ug underwent reverse transcription with random hexamers. An immunoSEQ multiplex PCR amplified TCR beta CDR3 over 54 Vbeta and 13 Jbeta. TCRdb re-called the immunoSEQ multiplex PCR reads with MiXCR, one entry per CDR3 protein. The sample records 400,000 to 550,000 distinct CDR3 sequences, approximately 85% being singletons. Trimming shortened V by 2 bases and J by 4 bases, and 3 bases separated the two germline ends. This CDR3 spans 12 amino acids. CDR1 is ENHRY and CDR2 is SYGVKD in the germline V gene.

The TCR originated in a human donor with multiple sclerosis. J is TRBJ1-5 and V is TRBV10-3; D is undetermined. The sequencing input was CD8+ T cells from PBMCs. Here the CDR3 DNA reads TGTGCCATCAGTGAGGTTAATCAGCCCCAGCATTTT. Its protein product is CAISEVNQPQHF.